These 20 T cell receptor beta chains originate from one sample sequenced in a study of cytomegalovirus exposure and HLA in healthy donors. Data came from immunoSEQ multiplex PCR; TCRdb stores just in-frame clones and leaves some out. The sample records 300,000 or so clones, over 75% being singletons. Sequencing was performed on PBMCs. The receptors stem from a man between 25 and 39 years old in good health and CMV-seronegative.

The chain employs TRBV5-6 and TRBJ2-5; 8 bases are a match to TRBD1. CDR3 length: 18 amino acids. With 0 bases clipped from V and 4 bases from J, the junction kept 14 bases outside the gene matches. Germline V lookup: CDR1 SGHDT, CDR2 YYEEEE. The CDR3 sequence is CASSLVGVRGHRVETQYF. CDR3 coding DNA: TGTGCCAGCAGCTTGGTTGGCGTCAGGGGGCATCGGGTAGAGACCCAGTACTTC.

The rearrangement joins TRBV7-9 to TRBJ2-5, with 8 bases aligning to TRBD1. The CDR3 has 16 amino acids. Germline V gene data show CDR1 as SEHNR and CDR2 as FQNEAQ (reference sequence). The V segment lost 4 bases and the J segment 5 bases; nucleotides outside the gene matches: 12. The CDR3 DNA reads as TGTGCCAGCAGCTCAGTCCCAGGGGGCCTTTGGGAGACCCAGTACTTC. Translation: CASSSVPGGLWETQYF. Variable domain in full (rest from reference TRBV7-9 and TRBJ2-5): DTGVSQNPRHKITKRGQNVTFRCDPISEHNRLYWYRQTLGQGPEFLTYFQNEAQLEKSRLLSDRFSAERPKGSFSTLEIQRTEQGDSAMYLCASSSVPGGLWETQYFGPGTRLLVL.

The chain is built from TRBV7-8 and TRBJ2-3; D is perhaps TRBD1 (5 bases). Looked up from germline, CDR1 is SGHVS and CDR2 is FQNEAQ. The CDR3 is made up of 13 amino acids. V was clipped by 4 bases and J by 6 bases, with 11 bases between them. The CDR3 sequence is CASSSGGADTQYF. CDR3 bases: TGTGCCAGCAGCTCAGGTGGGGCGGATACGCAGTATTTT.

The chain combines TRBV21-1 with TRBJ2-5; the DNA was not used to check the table's D call, TRBD2. TRBV21-1 is annotated as a pseudogene. There are 13 residues in the CDR3. DNA for the CDR3: TGTGCCAGCAGTCGCAAAAGGGAGGAGACCCAGTACTTC. This sequence encodes CASSRKREETQYF.

CDR3 residues: CASSFKGAGTPYEQYF. The CDR3 DNA sequence: TGTGCCAGCAGCTTTAAGGGGGCGGGTACCCCCTACGAGCAGTACTTC. The rearrangement links TRBV11-2 to TRBJ2-7; the match to TRBD1 covers 7 bases. The J segment lost 2 bases and the V segment lost 3 bases, leaving 10 bases of the junction unmatched. Germline V gene lookup returns CDR1 SGHAT and CDR2 FQNNGV. This CDR3 is built from 16 residues.

The CDR3 DNA reads TGCGCCAGCAGCCAAGATATTTTTGCGGGGAGCTCCTATAATTCACCCCTCCACTTT. It translates to CASSQDIFAGSSYNSPLHF. The genes are TRBV4-3 and TRBJ1-6; D is unresolved. The length of the CDR3 is 19 residues. The ends were cut back, 0 bases at V and 0 bases at J, with 15 bases in the middle. The germline gives CDR1 LGHNA, CDR2 YSLEER.

The V call is TRBV5-6, the J call TRBJ2-7; D gene uncertain. This CDR3 is built from 11 residues. The germline V gene has CDR1 SGHDT and CDR2 YYEEEE. V lost 1 base and J lost 5, with 4 bases in between. CDR3 in amino acids: CASSLSHEQYF. CDR3 nucleotide sequence: TGTGCCAGCAGCTTGTCTCACGAGCAGTACTTC.

The CDR3 here is CASSPLDRVDTGELFF. DNA for the CDR3: TGTGCCAGCTCCCCACTCGACAGGGTAGACACCGGGGAGCTGTTTTTT. The chain recombines TRBV7-9 with TRBJ2-2; the match to TRBD1 covers 7 bases. This CDR3 region has 16 residues. V lost 8 bases and J lost 3; bases outside the gene matches: 12. The germline V gene has CDR1 SEHNR and CDR2 FQNEAQ (reference sequence).

In the case of this clone: Germline is not matched at one junction end, which may reflect a read error. The rearrangement joins TRBV9 to TRBJ2-3; 13 bases are shared with TRBD2. Germline V gene data show CDR1 as SGDLS and CDR2 as YYNGEE. There are 12 residues in the CDR3. This chain's CDR3 is CASSGLAGALDF. The DNA of the CDR3 is TGTGCCAGCAGTGGACTAGCGGGGGCCTTAGATTTT.

This chain joins TRBV5-4 and TRBJ2-7; weak D call: TRBD1 (6 bases). Trimming cost V 2 bases and J 3 bases, with 12 bases left between them. This CDR3 is built from 14 residues. The germline CDR1 and CDR2 sequences are SGHNT and YYREEE (reference sequence). The CDR3 DNA is TGTGCCAGCAGCTTCGGGACAAAATACTACGAGCAGTACTTC. Protein: CASSFGTKYYEQYF.

This clone is a singleton in its sample. This rearrangement joins TRBV5-1 to TRBJ2-7, with D tentatively TRBD1 (6 bases). V lost 2 bases, J lost 4 bases, and 19 bases lay in between. Germline CDR1 reads SGHRS; CDR2 reads YFSETQ. There are 16 residues in the CDR3. In nucleotides, the CDR3 is TGCGCCAGCAGCTTTTCGAGTACAGGGATTGGGTACGAGCAGTACTTC. Protein: CASSFSSTGIGYEQYF.

The chain uses TRBV19 and TRBJ1-6, with D perhaps TRBD1 (6 bases). The CDR3 loop spans 17 amino acids. Trimming cost V 0 bases and J 1 base, with 10 bases left between them. Germline loops: CDR1 LNHDA, CDR2 SQIVND (reference sequence). DNA of the CDR3: TGTGCCAGTAGTATAGATCGGCAGGGGTCCTATAATTCACCCCTCCACTTT. As protein: CASSIDRQGSYNSPLHF.

The chain employs TRBV2 and TRBJ1-5; D may be TRBD1 (6 bases). Trimming cost V 3 bases and J 3 bases, with 12 bases left between them. CDR3 length: 15 residues. Germline V gene lookup returns CDR1 SNHLY and CDR2 FYNNEI. The CDR3 loop is CASSEEGGPNQPQHF. Written as DNA, the CDR3 is TGTGCCAGCAGTGAGGAAGGGGGTCCCAATCAGCCCCAGCATTTT.

The chain has TRBV19 and TRBJ1-2, with 9 bases that match TRBD1. Per germline, CDR1 LNHDA and CDR2 SQIVND (reference sequence). J was trimmed by 2 bases and V by 0 bases; bases with no gene match: 7. The CDR3 covers 17 residues. The CDR3 loop is CASSIDLGQGPNYGYTF. CDR3 coding DNA: TGTGCCAGTAGTATAGACCTGGGACAGGGTCCCAACTATGGCTACACCTTC.

This chain links TRBV10-2 with TRBJ2-5; TRBD2 agrees at 13 bases. Germline V gives CDR1 WSHSY, CDR2 SAAADI. Trimming took 7 bases from V and 5 from J; bases not matched to a gene: 1. The CDR3 totals 13 residues. The CDR3 bases are TGCGCCAGCATGGGACTAGCGGGGGAGACCCAGTACTTC. It specifies CASMGLAGETQYF.

The CDR3 here is CASSRRTGYTGELFF. CDR3 DNA: TGCGCCAGCAGCCGCCGGACAGGGTACACCGGGGAGCTGTTTTTT. The chain employs TRBV5-1 and TRBJ2-2, with TRBD1 matching 8 bases. The V gene end was trimmed by 4 bases and the J gene end by 3 bases; junction bases not matched to a gene: 5. Germline lookup yields CDR1 SGHRS and CDR2 YFSETQ. This CDR3 contains 15 residues.

This clone was observed a single time. The chain links TRBV7-8 to TRBJ2-7, with TRBD2 matching 8 bases. Trimming cost V 1 base and J 3 bases; bases outside gene matches: 5. This CDR3 spans 15 amino acids. Germline values: CDR1 SGHVS, CDR2 FQNEAQ. CDR3 residues: CASSLGASGFYEQYF. The DNA of the CDR3 is TGTGCCAGCAGCTTAGGGGCTAGCGGGTTCTACGAGCAGTACTTC. Together with reference TRBV7-8 and TRBJ2-7, the CDR3 gives the full variable domain: GAGVSQSPRYKVAKRGQDVALRCDPISGHVSLFWYQQALGQGPEFLTYFQNEAQLDKSGLPSDRFFAERPEGSVSTLKIQRTQQEDSAVYLCASSLGASGFYEQYFGPGTRLTVT.

CDR3 bases: TGCGCCAGCAGCCAGTCTCAACGGACAGGGGGCTTCGATGAGCAGTTCTTC. This translates into CASSQSQRTGGFDEQFF. V gene TRBV4-1 combines with J gene TRBJ2-1; 11 nucleotides align to TRBD1. Germline CDR1 and CDR2: MGHRA and YSYEKL. The CDR3 has 17 amino acids. V gave up 3 bases and J gave up 8 bases; unmatched junction bases: 12.

The chain combines TRBV30 with TRBJ1-1; TRBD1 matches 7 bases. V lost 7 bases to trimming and J lost 4 bases; unmatched junction nucleotides: 12. The germline CDR1 and CDR2 sequences are GTSNPN and SVGIG (reference sequence). CDR3 length: 14 residues. The CDR3 region is CALTGYWVGTEAFF. The CDR3 nucleotides are TGTGCCTTGACAGGGTACTGGGTTGGCACTGAAGCTTTCTTT.

This chain joins TRBV25-1 and TRBJ2-6, with D possibly TRBD2 on 7 matching bases. Germline CDR1 reads MGHDK; CDR2 reads SYGVNS. The ends were cut back, 0 bases at V and 2 bases at J, with 14 bases in the middle. There are 18 residues in the CDR3. The CDR3 loop reads CASSEYGGAPAGANVLTF. In nucleotides, the CDR3 is TGTGCCAGCAGTGAATATGGGGGGGCTCCAGCTGGGGCCAACGTCCTGACTTTC.